The clone carrying this T cell receptor (beta chain) was found a few times. Its specificity is not known. This sample's TCRbeta library carried unique molecular identifier barcodes. TCRdb itself ran the PCR reads through MiXCR, one entry per CDR3 protein. This sample carries roughly 420,000 distinct CDR3 sequences, 15% to 20% of them seen once, and the ten largest clones take around 28%. The sample is drawn from a study of T-cell reconstitution after alpha-beta-depleted transplantation in children. Whole-study findings and limits: The origin of alpha-beta T cells about two months after transplant was reportedly several hundred expanded graft clones.

After removal of 6 bases from V and 7 bases from J, the junction contained 13 bases not matched to a gene. Germline lookup yields CDR1 MGHRA and CDR2 YSYEKL. The CDR3 has 16 amino acids. V is TRBV4-1 and J is TRBJ2-1; 9 nucleotides agree with TRBD1. The receptor comes from a boy under three years old who had a stem cell transplant for Wiskott-Aldrich syndrome, so the T cells may come from the graft donor. Here the sequenced sample was PBMCs, mostly from graft donor cells, taken 360 days after TCRalphabeta/CD19-depleted stem cell transplant. The CDR3 protein is CASRADPGQGLNEQFF. CDR3 DNA: TGCGCCAGCAGAGCCGACCCGGGACAGGGCTTGAATGAGCAGTTCTTC.